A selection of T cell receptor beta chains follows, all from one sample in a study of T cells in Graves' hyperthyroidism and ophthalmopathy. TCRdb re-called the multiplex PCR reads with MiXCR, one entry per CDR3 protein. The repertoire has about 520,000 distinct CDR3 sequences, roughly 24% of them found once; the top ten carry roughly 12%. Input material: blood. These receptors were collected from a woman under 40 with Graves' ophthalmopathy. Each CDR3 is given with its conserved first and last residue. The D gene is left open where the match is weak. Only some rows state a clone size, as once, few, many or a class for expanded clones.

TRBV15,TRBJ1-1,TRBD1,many,CATSRENDRVTEAFF,TGTGCCACCAGCAGAGAGAACGACAGGGTCACTGAAGCTTTCTTT
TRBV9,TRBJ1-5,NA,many,CASSVGGQGHQPQHF,TGTGCCAGCAGCGTAGGAGGGCAGGGCCATCAGCCCCAGCATTTT
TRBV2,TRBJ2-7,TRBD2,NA,CASSDLGLLPSGSYEQYF,TGTGCCAGCAGTGATCTGGGACTACTTCCCTCGGGGAGCTACGAGCAGTACTTC
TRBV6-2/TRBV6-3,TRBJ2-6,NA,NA,CASSHESSGANVLTF,TGTGCCAGCAGCCACGAAAGCTCTGGGGCCAACGTCCTGACTTTC
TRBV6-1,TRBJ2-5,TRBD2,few,CASSGIAGQETQYF,TGTGCCAGCAGTGGGATAGCGGGACAAGAGACCCAGTACTTC
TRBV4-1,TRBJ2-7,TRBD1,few,CASSLQGRSYEQYF,TGCGCCAGCAGCCTACAGGGGCGAAGCTACGAGCAGTACTTC
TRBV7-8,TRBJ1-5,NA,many,CASSPRGPYQPQHF,TGTGCCAGCAGCCCGAGGGGACCCTATCAGCCCCAGCATTTT
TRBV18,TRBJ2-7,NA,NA,CASSPESSSYEQYF,TGTGCCAGCTCACCAGAATCGAGCTCCTACGAGCAGTACTTC
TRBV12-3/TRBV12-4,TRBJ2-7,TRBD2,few,CASSQGLAGGQGSYEQYF,TGCGCCAGCAGCCAAGGACTAGCGGGGGGACAGGGCTCCTACGAGCAGTACTTC
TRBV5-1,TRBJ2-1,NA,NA,CASSFATRSDEQFF,TGCGCCAGCAGCTTCGCAACCCGATCAGATGAGCAGTTCTTC
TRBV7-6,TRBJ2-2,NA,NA,CASSSSRTNTGELFF,TGTGCCAGCAGCTCGTCTAGGACCAACACCGGGGAGCTGTTTTTT
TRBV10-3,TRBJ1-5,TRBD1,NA,CAAQGFSNQPQHF,TGTGCCGCACAGGGGTTTAGCAATCAGCCCCAGCATTTT
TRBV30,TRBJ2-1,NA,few,CAWSWVLYSSYNEQFF,TGTGCCTGGAGTTGGGTCCTCTACAGCTCCTACAATGAGCAGTTCTTC
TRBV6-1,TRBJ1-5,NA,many,CASSEAEPNIQPQHF,TGTGCCAGCAGTGAAGCGGAACCAAATATTCAGCCCCAGCATTTT
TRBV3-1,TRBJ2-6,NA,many,CASSQEGASGSSGANVLTF,TGTGCCAGCAGCCAAGAGGGGGCCTCTGGCAGCTCTGGGGCCAACGTCCTGACTTTC
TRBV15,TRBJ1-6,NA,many,CATTRSRGYSPLHF,TGTGCCACCACGAGGAGCAGGGGATATTCACCCCTCCACTTT
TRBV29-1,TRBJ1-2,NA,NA,CSVGRSGSPNYGYTF,TGCAGCGTTGGGAGATCCGGGAGCCCTAACTATGGCTACACCTTC
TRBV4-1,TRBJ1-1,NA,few,CASSQEMGWTEAFF,TGCGCCAGCAGCCAAGAGATGGGTTGGACTGAAGCTTTCTTT
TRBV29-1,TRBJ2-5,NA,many,CSVERGRQETQYF,TGCAGCGTTGAAAGGGGCAGGCAGGAGACCCAGTACTTC
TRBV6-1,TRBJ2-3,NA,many,CASSDSTDTQYF,TGTGCCAGCAGCGATAGCACAGATACGCAGTATTTT
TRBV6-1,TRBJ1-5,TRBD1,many,CASSRTGGHQPQHF,TGTGCCAGCAGTAGGACAGGGGGGCATCAGCCCCAGCATTTT
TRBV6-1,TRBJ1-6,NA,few,CASSRTGTSYNSPLHF,TGTGCCAGCAGTAGGACCGGGACGAGTTATAATTCACCCCTCCACTTT
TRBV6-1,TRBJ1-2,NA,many,CASAQQGGYGYTF,TGTGCCAGCGCCCAACAGGGCGGCTATGGCTACACCTTC
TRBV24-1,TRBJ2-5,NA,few,CATSDLSRGPETQYF,TGTGCCACCAGTGATTTATCCAGGGGACCCGAGACCCAGTACTTC
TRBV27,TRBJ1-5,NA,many,CASSLSMGRAQPQHF,TGTGCCAGCAGTTTAAGTATGGGAAGGGCTCAGCCCCAGCATTTT
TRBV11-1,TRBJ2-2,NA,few,CASSFPGPTGELFF,TGTGCCAGCAGCTTTCCGGGACCCACCGGGGAGCTGTTTTTT
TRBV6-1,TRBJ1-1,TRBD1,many,CASSPGQGIRGVAFF,TGTGCCAGCAGCCCGGGACAGGGGATAAGGGGAGTTGCTTTCTTT
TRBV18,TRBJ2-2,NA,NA,CASSPREKEELFF,TGTGCCAGCTCACCCCGCGAGAAGGAGGAGCTGTTTTTT
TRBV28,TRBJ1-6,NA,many,CASSPLSSPLHF,TGTGCCAGCAGTCCTCTAAGCTCACCCCTCCACTTT
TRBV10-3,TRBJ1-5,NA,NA,CAISESDGGARQPQHF,TGTGCCATCAGTGAGTCGGATGGAGGGGCAAGGCAGCCCCAGCATTTT
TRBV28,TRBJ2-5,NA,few,CASRVDSHQETQYF,TGTGCCAGCAGGGTTGATAGTCACCAAGAGACCCAGTACTTC
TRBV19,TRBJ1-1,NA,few,CASSAAGLNTEAFF,TGTGCCAGTAGTGCCGCAGGCCTGAACACTGAAGCTTTCTTT
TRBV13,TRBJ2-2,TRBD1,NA,CASSSDRGGCTGELFF,TGTGCCAGCAGCTCCGACAGGGGTGGGTGCACCGGGGAGCTGTTTTTT
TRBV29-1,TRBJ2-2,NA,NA,CSVEMTGYTGELFF,TGCAGCGTTGAAATGACAGGTTATACCGGGGAGCTGTTTTTT
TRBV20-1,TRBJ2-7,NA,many,CSAREFGLPYEQYF,TGCAGTGCTAGAGAATTTGGCCTACCCTACGAGCAGTACTTC
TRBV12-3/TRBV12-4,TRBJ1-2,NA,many,CASSFVGARGYTF,TGTGCCAGCAGTTTCGTGGGAGCTCGGGGCTACACCTTC
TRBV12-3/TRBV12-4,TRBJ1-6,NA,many,CASSWVNSPLHF,TGTGCCAGCAGTTGGGTTAATTCACCCCTCCACTTT
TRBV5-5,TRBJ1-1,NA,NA,CASSDGPTIAEAFF,TGTGCCAGCAGCGACGGGCCCACCATTGCTGAAGCTTTCTTT
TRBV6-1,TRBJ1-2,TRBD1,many,CASREGTGVLGYTF,TGTGCCAGCAGGGAAGGGACAGGGGTGCTTGGCTACACCTTC
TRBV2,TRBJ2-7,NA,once,CASSVGVSFYEQYF,TGTGCCAGCAGTGTAGGGGTTAGCTTCTACGAGCAGTACTTC
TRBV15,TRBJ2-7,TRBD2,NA,CATSRGRGGEYEQYF,TGTGCCACCAGCAGAGGACGGGGGGGAGAATACGAGCAGTACTTC
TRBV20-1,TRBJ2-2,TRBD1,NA,CSASKTGGFAGELFF,TGCAGTGCTAGTAAAACAGGGGGCTTTGCCGGGGAGCTGTTTTTT
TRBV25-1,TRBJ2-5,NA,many,CASSDTGWGETQYF,TGTGCCAGCAGTGATACAGGTTGGGGAGAGACCCAGTACTTC
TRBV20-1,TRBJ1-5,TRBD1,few,CSAVTDRDNQPQHF,TGCAGTGCCGTGACAGACAGGGACAATCAGCCCCAGCATTTT
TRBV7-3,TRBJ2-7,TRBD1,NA,CASSTRDRGHEQYF,TGTGCCAGCAGCACCCGGGACAGGGGACACGAGCAGTACTTC